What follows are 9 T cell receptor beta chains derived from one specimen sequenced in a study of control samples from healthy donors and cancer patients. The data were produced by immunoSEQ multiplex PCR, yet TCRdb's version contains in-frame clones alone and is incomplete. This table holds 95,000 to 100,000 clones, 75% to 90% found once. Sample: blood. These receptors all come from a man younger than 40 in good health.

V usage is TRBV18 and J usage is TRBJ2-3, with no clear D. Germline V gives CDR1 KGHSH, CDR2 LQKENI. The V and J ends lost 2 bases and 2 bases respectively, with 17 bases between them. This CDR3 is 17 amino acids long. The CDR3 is CASSPDGRSADTDTQYF. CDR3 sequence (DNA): TGTGCCAGCTCACCAGACGGGCGGAGTGCAGACACAGATACGCAGTATTTT.

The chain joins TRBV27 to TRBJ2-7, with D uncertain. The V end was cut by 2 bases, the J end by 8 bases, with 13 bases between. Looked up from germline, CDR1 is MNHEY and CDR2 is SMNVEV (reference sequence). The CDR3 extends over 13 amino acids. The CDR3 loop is CASSLDPRGQQYF. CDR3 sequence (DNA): TGTGCCAGCAGTTTAGACCCTCGTGGCCAGCAGTACTTC.

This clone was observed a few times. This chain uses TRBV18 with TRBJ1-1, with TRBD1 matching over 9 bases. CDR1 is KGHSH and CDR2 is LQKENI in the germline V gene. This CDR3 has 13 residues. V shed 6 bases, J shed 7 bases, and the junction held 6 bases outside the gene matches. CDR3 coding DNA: TGTGCCAGCTCGTCGGGGACAGGGAGTGAAGCTTTCTTT. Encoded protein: CASSSGTGSEAFF.

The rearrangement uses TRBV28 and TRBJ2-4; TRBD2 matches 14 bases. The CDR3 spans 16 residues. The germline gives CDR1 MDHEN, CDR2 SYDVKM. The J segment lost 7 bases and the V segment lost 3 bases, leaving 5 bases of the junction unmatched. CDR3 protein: CASSLSRTSGRNIQYF. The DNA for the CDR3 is TGTGCCAGCAGTTTGAGTCGGACTAGCGGGAGGAACATTCAGTACTTC.

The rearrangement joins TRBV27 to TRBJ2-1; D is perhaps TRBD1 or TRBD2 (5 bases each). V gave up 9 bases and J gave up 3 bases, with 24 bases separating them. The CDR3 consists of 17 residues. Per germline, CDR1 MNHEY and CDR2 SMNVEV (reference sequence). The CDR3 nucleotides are TGTGCCAGTTGTTTCCGAGGGGACGGAAGAGTCTACAATGAGCAGTTCTTC. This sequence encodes CASCFRGDGRVYNEQFF.

In DNA form, the CDR3 reads TGTGCCAGCAGCTTGACGCCCGGGCTAGCGGGGGCCCTGGGCGATGAGCAGTTCTTC. As protein: CASSLTPGLAGALGDEQFF. The chain uses TRBV5-4 and TRBJ2-1; the match to TRBD2 covers 10 bases. CDR1 is SGHNT and CDR2 is YYREEE in the germline V gene (reference sequence). V was clipped by 1 base and J by 8 bases; unmatched bases: 18. There are 19 residues in the CDR3.

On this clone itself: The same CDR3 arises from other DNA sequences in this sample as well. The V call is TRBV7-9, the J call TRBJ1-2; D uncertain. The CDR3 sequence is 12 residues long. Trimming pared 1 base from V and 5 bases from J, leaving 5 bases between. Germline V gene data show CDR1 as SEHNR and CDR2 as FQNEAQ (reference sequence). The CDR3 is CASSLGGYGYTF. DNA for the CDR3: TGTGCCAGCAGCTTAGGTGGTTATGGCTACACCTTC. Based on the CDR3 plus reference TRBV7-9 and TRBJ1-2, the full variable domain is DTGVSQNPRHKITKRGQNVTFRCDPISEHNRLYWYRQTLGQGPEFLTYFQNEAQLEKSRLLSDRFSAERPKGSFSTLEIQRTEQGDSAMYLCASSLGGYGYTFGSGTRLTVV.

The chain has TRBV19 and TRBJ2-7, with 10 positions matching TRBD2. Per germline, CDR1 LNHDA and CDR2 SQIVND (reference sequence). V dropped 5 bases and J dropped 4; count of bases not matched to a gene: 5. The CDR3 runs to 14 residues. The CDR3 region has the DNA TGTGCCAGTAGTGCCGCTAGCGGGAGTTACGAGCAGTACTTC. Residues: CASSAASGSYEQYF.

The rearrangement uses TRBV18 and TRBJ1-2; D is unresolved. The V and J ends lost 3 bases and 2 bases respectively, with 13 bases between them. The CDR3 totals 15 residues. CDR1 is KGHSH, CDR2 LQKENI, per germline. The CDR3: CASSPHRESNYGYTF. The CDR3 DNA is TGTGCCAGCTCACCCCATCGGGAGAGCAACTATGGCTACACCTTC.